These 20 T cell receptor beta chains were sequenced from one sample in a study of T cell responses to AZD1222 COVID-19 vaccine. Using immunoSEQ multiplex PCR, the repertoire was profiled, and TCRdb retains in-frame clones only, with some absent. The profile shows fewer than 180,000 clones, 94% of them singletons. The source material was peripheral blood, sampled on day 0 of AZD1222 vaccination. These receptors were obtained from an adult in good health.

CDR3 sequence reads: CASSVTNDPYNEQFF. The CDR3 coding sequence is TGTGCCAGCAGCGTTACAAATGACCCCTACAATGAGCAGTTCTTC. The chain combines TRBV9 with TRBJ2-1; D uncertain. The CDR3 runs to 15 residues. Trimming shortened V by 2 bases and J by 2 bases, and 11 bases separated the two germline ends. Germline CDR1 is SGDLS and CDR2 is YYNGEE.

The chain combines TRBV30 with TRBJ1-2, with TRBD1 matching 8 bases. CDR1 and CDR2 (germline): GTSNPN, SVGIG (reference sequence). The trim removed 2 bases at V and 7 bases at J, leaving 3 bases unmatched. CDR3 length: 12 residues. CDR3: CAWSSGGSGYTF. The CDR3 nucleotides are TGTGCCTGGAGTTCAGGGGGCAGTGGCTACACCTTC. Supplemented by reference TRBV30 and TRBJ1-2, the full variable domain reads SQTIHQWPATLVQPVGSPLSLECTVEGTSNPNLYWYRQAAGRGLQLLFYSVGIGQISSEVPQNLSASRPQDRQFILSSKKLLLSDSGFYLCAWSSGGSGYTFGSGTRLTVV.

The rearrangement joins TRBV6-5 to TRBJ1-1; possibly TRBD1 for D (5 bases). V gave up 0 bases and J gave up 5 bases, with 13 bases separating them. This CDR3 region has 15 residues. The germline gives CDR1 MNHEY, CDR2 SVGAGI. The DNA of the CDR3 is TGTGCCAGCAGTTACTCGAAACCGAGGGGAACTGAAGCTTTCTTT. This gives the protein CASSYSKPRGTEAFF.

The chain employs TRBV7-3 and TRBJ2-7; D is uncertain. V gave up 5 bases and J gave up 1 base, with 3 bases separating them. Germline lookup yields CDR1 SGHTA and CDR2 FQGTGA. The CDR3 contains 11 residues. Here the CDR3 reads CASSPSYEQYV. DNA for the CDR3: TGTGCCAGCAGCCCGTCCTACGAGCAGTACGTC.

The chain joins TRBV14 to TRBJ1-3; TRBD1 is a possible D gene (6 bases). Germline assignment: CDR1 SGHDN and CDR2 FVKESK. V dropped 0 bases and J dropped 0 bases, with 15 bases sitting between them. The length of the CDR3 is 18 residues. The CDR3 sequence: CASSQDYPGQISGNTIYF. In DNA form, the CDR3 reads TGTGCCAGCAGCCAAGATTATCCCGGACAGATCTCTGGAAACACCATATATTTT.

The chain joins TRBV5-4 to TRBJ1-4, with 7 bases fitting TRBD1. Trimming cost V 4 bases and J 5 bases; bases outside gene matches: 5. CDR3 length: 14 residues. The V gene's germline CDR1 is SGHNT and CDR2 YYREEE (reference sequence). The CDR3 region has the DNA TGTGCCAGCAGCAAGGGACAGAACAATGAAAAACTGTTTTTT. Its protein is CASSKGQNNEKLFF. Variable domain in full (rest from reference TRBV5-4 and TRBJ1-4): ETGVTQSPTHLIKTRGQQVTLRCSSQSGHNTVSWYQQALGQGPQFIFQYYREEENGRGNFPPRFSGLQFPNYSSELNVNALELDDSALYLCASSKGQNNEKLFFGSGTQLSVL.

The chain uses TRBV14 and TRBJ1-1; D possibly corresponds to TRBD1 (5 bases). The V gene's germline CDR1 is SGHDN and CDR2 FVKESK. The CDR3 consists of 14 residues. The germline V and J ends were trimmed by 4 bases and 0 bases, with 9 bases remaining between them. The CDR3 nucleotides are TGTGCCAGCAGCCGGGGGATTATGAACACTGAAGCTTTCTTT. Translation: CASSRGIMNTEAFF.

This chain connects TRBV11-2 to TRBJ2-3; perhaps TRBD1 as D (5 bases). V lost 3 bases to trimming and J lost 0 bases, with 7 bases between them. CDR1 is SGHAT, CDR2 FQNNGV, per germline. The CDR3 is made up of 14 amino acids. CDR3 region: CASSFDRSTDTQYF. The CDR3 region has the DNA TGTGCCAGCAGCTTTGACAGAAGCACAGATACGCAGTATTTT.

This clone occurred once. Here the CDR3 reads CASSSPGLGNNEQFF. The CDR3 DNA reads as TGTGCCAGCAGTAGCCCGGGACTAGGAAACAATGAGCAGTTCTTC. The gene calls are TRBV25-1 and TRBJ2-1; 8 bases agree with TRBD2. Germline V gene lookup returns CDR1 MGHDK and CDR2 SYGVNS. The V gene end was trimmed by 5 bases and the J gene end by 5 bases; junction bases not matched to a gene: 8. The CDR3 has 15 residues.

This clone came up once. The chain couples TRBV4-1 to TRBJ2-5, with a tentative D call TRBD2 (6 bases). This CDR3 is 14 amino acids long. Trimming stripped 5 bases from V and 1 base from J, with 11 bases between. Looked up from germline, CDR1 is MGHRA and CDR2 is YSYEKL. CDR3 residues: CASSGGGSQETQYF. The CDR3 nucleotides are TGCGCCAGCAGCGGCGGAGGGTCCCAAGAGACCCAGTACTTC.

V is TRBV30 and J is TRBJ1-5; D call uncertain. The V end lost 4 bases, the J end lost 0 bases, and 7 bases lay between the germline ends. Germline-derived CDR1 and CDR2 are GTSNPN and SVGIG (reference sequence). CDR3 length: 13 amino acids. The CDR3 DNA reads TGTGCCTGGAATCTGTATAGCAATCAGCCCCAGCATTTT. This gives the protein CAWNLYSNQPQHF.

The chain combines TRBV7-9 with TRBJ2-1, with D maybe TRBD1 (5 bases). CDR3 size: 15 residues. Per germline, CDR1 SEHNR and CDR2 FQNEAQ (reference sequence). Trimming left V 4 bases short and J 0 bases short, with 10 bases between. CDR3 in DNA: TGTGCCAGCAGCTCTCAGGGTTACTCCTACAATGAGCAGTTCTTC. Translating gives CASSSQGYSYNEQFF.

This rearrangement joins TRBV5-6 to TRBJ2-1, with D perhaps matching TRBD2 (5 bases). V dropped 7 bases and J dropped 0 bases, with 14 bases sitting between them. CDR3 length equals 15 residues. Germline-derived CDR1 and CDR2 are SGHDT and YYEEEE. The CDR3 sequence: CASQRSTFSYNEQFF. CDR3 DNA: TGTGCCAGCCAGCGGTCAACTTTCTCCTACAATGAGCAGTTCTTC.

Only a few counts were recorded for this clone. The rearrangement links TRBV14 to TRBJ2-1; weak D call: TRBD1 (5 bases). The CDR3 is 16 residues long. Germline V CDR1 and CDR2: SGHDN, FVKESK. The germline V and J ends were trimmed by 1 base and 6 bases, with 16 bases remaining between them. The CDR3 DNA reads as TGTGCCAGCAGCCAAGGTAGGGGCAGGCTGGTCAATGAGCAGTTCTTC. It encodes CASSQGRGRLVNEQFF.

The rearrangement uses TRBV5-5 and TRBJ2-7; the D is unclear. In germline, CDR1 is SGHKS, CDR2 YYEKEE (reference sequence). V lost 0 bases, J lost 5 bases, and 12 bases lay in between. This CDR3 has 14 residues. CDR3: CASSLVGLGHEQYV. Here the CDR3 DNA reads TGTGCCAGCAGCTTGGTGGGCTTAGGCCACGAGCAGTACGTC.

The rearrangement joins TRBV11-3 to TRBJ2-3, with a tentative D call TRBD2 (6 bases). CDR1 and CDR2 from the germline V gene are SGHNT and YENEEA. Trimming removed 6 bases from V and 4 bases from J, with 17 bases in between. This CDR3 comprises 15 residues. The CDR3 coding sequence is TGTGCCAGCAGGCGCCGGGACTCTCCGCCAGATACGCAGTATTTT. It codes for CASRRRDSPPDTQYF.

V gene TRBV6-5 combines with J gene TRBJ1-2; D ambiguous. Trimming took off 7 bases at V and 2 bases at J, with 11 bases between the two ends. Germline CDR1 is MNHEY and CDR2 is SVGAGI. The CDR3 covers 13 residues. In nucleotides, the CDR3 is TGTGCCAGCACGGGGAAGCAGAACTATGGCTACACCTTC. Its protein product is CASTGKQNYGYTF.

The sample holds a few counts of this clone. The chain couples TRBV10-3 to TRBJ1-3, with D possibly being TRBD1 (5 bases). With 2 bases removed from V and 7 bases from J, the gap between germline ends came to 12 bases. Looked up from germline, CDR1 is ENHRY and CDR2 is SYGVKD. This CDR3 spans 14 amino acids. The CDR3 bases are TGTGCCATCAGTGAGATGGCAGGGAGCAACACCATATATTTT. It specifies CAISEMAGSNTIYF.

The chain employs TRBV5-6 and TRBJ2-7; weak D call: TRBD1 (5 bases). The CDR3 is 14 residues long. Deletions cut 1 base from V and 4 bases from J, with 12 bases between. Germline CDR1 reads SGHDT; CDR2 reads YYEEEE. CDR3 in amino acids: CASSLSGQGYEQYV. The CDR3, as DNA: TGTGCCAGCAGCTTGTCAGGTCAGGGTTACGAGCAGTACGTC.

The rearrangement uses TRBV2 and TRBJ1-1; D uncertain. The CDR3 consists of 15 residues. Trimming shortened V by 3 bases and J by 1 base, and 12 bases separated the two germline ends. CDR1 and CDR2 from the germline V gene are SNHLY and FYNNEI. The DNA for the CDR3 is TGTGCCAGCAGTGAGGGGTCGTCAGGGAACACTGAAGCTTTCTTT. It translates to CASSEGSSGNTEAFF.